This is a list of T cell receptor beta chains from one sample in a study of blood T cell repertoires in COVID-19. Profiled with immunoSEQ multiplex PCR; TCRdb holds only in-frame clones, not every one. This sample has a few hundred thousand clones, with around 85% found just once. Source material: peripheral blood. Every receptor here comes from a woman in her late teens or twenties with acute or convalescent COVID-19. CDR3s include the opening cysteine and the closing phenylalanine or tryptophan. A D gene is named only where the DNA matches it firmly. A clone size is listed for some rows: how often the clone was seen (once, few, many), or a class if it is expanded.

TGCGCCAGCAGCTTGGCCCAGGGAGAGCAGTACTTC,CASSLAQGEQYF,NA,TRBV5-1,TRBJ2-7,many
TGTGCCAGTAGTGCCGCCTTTCGGACAGGGGGTTCACCCCTCCACTTT,CASSAAFRTGGSPLHF,TRBD1,TRBV19,TRBJ1-6,NA
TGTGCCAGCAGCTTAGAGTTCAGGGGGATGCACGAGCAGTACTTC,CASSLEFRGMHEQYF,TRBD1,TRBV11-2,TRBJ2-7,once
TGCAGTGCTAGTTATTATAGCAATCAGCCCCAGCATTTT,CSASYYSNQPQHF,NA,TRBV20-1,TRBJ1-5,few
TGTGCCAGCAGCAAGAATTCGTCGGGACAGAACTCTGGGGCCAACGTCCTGACTTTC,CASSKNSSGQNSGANVLTF,NA,TRBV21-1,TRBJ2-6,NA
TGTGCCAGCAGCACACAGGGGGGGGATCAGCCCCAGCATTTT,CASSTQGGDQPQHF,TRBD1,TRBV9,TRBJ1-5,NA
TGTGCCAGCAGTTTGCGGGGCCCCTTGGAGCAGTACTTC,CASSLRGPLEQYF,NA,TRBV6-2/TRBV6-3,TRBJ2-7,NA
TGTGCCAGCAGCAAATCTGACGGGACAGGGTGGACGGCTGAAGCTTTCTTT,CASSKSDGTGWTAEAFF,NA,TRBV21-1,TRBJ1-1,NA
TGTGCCAGTAGTATGGCTGGACAGGGTACTCGCAATCAGCCCCAGCATTTT,CASSMAGQGTRNQPQHF,TRBD1,TRBV19,TRBJ1-5,NA
TGTGCCAGCAGCGTAGGAGGAGAAACCTACGAGCAGTACTTC,CASSVGGETYEQYF,NA,TRBV9,TRBJ2-7,NA
TGTGCCAGCAGCCGAGACAGGTCTGAAGCTTTCTTT,CASSRDRSEAFF,NA,TRBV4-2,TRBJ1-1,NA
TGCGCCAGCAGCTTGCCTCAGGGGGCAAGCTATGGCTACACCTTC,CASSLPQGASYGYTF,TRBD1,TRBV5-1,TRBJ1-2,NA
TGTGCCAGCAGTTCAGGGGGCATCTCTGAAGCTTTCTTT,CASSSGGISEAFF,TRBD1,TRBV28,TRBJ1-1,few
TGCAGCGTTGGAAGCAGGGGGCTCGCAGATACGCAGTATTTT,CSVGSRGLADTQYF,TRBD1,TRBV29-1,TRBJ2-3,NA
TGTGCCACCTCGAGCAACCCCAATCAGCCCCAGCATTTT,CATSSNPNQPQHF,NA,TRBV12-3/TRBV12-4,TRBJ1-5,NA
TGTGCCAGCAAATCTCAGGGGGTTATCTATGGCTACACCTTC,CASKSQGVIYGYTF,TRBD1,TRBV25-1,TRBJ1-2,NA
TGTGCCAGCAGAGAAGGGGAGGATCAGCCCCAGCATTTT,CASREGEDQPQHF,NA,TRBV27,TRBJ1-5,NA
TGTGCCAGCAGTGAAGGGGGAGGCTCCCGGCCCCAGCATTTT,CASSEGGGSRPQHF,NA,TRBV6-1,TRBJ1-5,NA
TGCGCCAGCAGCAAAGGGGGCGAGGGCTATGGCTACACCTTC,CASSKGGEGYGYTF,TRBD1,TRBV5-1,TRBJ1-2,few
TGCGCCAGCAGCTTTGGGTACTTTACCAGGGACAGTATGAACACTGAAGCTTTCTTT,CASSFGYFTRDSMNTEAFF,TRBD1,TRBV5-1,TRBJ1-1,NA
TGTGCCACCAGTGATCGCACAAGCAATCAGCCCCAGCATTTT,CATSDRTSNQPQHF,NA,TRBV24-1,TRBJ1-5,NA
TGTGCCAGCAGCTTAGCCAGACTAGCGGGTGACTCCTACGAGCAGTACTTC,CASSLARLAGDSYEQYF,TRBD2,TRBV7-2,TRBJ2-7,NA
TGTGCCAGCAGCGTAGCTACTGTGGAGCGGGAGGCCTCAGATACGCAGTATTTT,CASSVATVEREASDTQYF,TRBD2,TRBV9,TRBJ2-3,NA
TGTGCCAGCAGTGTGGGACAGGGGACCGAGCAGTACTTC,CASSVGQGTEQYF,TRBD1,TRBV2,TRBJ2-7,NA
TGCAGCGTTGCTAGCTTGGGCTATGGCTACACCTTC,CSVASLGYGYTF,NA,TRBV29-1,TRBJ1-2,NA
TGTGCCAGCAGCTTAGAGCGTAGGGGGGGGCCCGGAAACACCATATATTTT,CASSLERRGGPGNTIYF,NA,TRBV13,TRBJ1-3,NA
TGTGCCAGCAGACAGGGGGCGCTTGCCGGGGAGCTGTTTTTT,CASRQGALAGELFF,TRBD1,TRBV7-3,TRBJ2-2,few
TGTGCCAGCAGTTTATGGGACACTAATCAGCCCCAGCATTTT,CASSLWDTNQPQHF,NA,TRBV28,TRBJ1-5,NA
TGTGCTAGTGGTTTGGGACAGGTGTCAAACGAGCAGTACTTC,CASGLGQVSNEQYF,NA,TRBV12-5,TRBJ2-7,NA
TGTGCCAGCAGCGCCTCTATGAACACTGAAGCTTTCTTT,CASSASMNTEAFF,NA,TRBV6-5,TRBJ1-1,once
TGTGCCAGCAGCTTAGGAGTCGAATCACCCCTCCACTTT,CASSLGVESPLHF,NA,TRBV11-2,TRBJ1-6,NA
TGTGCCAGCAGCTACCAGCGGGGGTCCTACAATGAGCAGTTCTTC,CASSYQRGSYNEQFF,TRBD2,TRBV7-3,TRBJ2-1,NA
TGTGCCAGCAGCCAAGCTCCGGGACTAGCGGACAATGAGCAGTTCTTC,CASSQAPGLADNEQFF,TRBD2,TRBV3-1/TRBV3-2,TRBJ2-1,NA
TGTGCCAGCAGCTTAGGACAGGGGGATTCACCCCTCCACTTT,CASSLGQGDSPLHF,TRBD1,TRBV11-1,TRBJ1-6,NA
TGTGCCAGCAGCTTGGGACAGGGAGCTAACTATGGCTACACCTTC,CASSLGQGANYGYTF,TRBD1,TRBV5-6,TRBJ1-2,NA
TGTGCCAGCAGCCCTTTGGGACAGACTGAAGCTTTCTTT,CASSPLGQTEAFF,TRBD1,TRBV5-6,TRBJ1-1,many
TGTGCCAGCAGCATCCGGGACAGGGCGAACACTGAAGCTTTCTTT,CASSIRDRANTEAFF,TRBD1,TRBV3-1/TRBV3-2,TRBJ1-1,NA
TGCAGCGTTTTTGGGACAGATTACCGCTCTAACTATGGCTACACCTTC,CSVFGTDYRSNYGYTF,TRBD1,TRBV29-1,TRBJ1-2,NA
TGTGCCAGCAGTCGTGGACAGGGTCAATCACCCCTCCACTTT,CASSRGQGQSPLHF,TRBD1,TRBV2,TRBJ1-6,NA
TGTGCCAGCAGCTTACGGCGTGTGGAGGGCACTGAAGCTTTCTTT,CASSLRRVEGTEAFF,NA,TRBV7-3,TRBJ1-1,NA
TGTGCCAGCAGTGATCCGCCCGGACAGAGGGACACTGAAGCTTTCTTT,CASSDPPGQRDTEAFF,NA,TRBV6-1,TRBJ1-1,NA
TGTGCCAGCAACCTAGAGGTCCCTCCTAGCGGGGGGGCTGAGCAGTTCTTC,CASNLEVPPSGGAEQFF,TRBD2,TRBV11-2,TRBJ2-1,NA
TGTGCCAGCAGTTTATTTGGACAGGGCACAGATACGCAGTATTTT,CASSLFGQGTDTQYF,TRBD1,TRBV27,TRBJ2-3,NA
TGTGCCACCAGTCGCGGGACAGGGATACCCGATACGCAGTATTTT,CATSRGTGIPDTQYF,TRBD1,TRBV24-1,TRBJ2-3,NA
TGCGCCAGCAGCTTAATCAGCGGGATGGGGTCGGTCGAGTTCTTC,CASSLISGMGSVEFF,TRBD2,TRBV5-1,TRBJ2-1,NA
TGTGCCAGTACCCGGGGGATTGGAAACACCATATATTTT,CASTRGIGNTIYF,NA,TRBV19,TRBJ1-3,few
TGCGCCAGCAGCTTGGCAATAGTTAACGGGGCCAACGTCCTGACTTTC,CASSLAIVNGANVLTF,NA,TRBV5-1,TRBJ2-6,NA
TGCGCCAGCAGCTTGGGAGCAGGGGGCGATCAGCCCCAGCATTTT,CASSLGAGGDQPQHF,TRBD1,TRBV5-1,TRBJ1-5,NA
TGTGCCAGCAGTGACAGTTCCTATCAGCCCCAGCATTTT,CASSDSSYQPQHF,NA,TRBV2,TRBJ1-5,few
TGTGCCAGCAGCTTAGGCTTGAACAGAGAAAAACTGTTTTTT,CASSLGLNREKLFF,NA,TRBV7-9,TRBJ1-4,once
TGCGCCAGCAGCGGTGACAGTTCGACAGGGGGCCATGGGGCTTTCTTT,CASSGDSSTGGHGAFF,TRBD1,TRBV5-1,TRBJ1-1,NA
TGTGCCAGCAGCCAGGGGACAGGATATTATAGCAATCAGCCCCAGCATTTT,CASSQGTGYYSNQPQHF,TRBD1,TRBV3-1/TRBV3-2,TRBJ1-5,NA
TGTGCCTGGACAGGGGCCAAGGGCTATGGCTACACCTTC,CAWTGAKGYGYTF,NA,TRBV30,TRBJ1-2,once